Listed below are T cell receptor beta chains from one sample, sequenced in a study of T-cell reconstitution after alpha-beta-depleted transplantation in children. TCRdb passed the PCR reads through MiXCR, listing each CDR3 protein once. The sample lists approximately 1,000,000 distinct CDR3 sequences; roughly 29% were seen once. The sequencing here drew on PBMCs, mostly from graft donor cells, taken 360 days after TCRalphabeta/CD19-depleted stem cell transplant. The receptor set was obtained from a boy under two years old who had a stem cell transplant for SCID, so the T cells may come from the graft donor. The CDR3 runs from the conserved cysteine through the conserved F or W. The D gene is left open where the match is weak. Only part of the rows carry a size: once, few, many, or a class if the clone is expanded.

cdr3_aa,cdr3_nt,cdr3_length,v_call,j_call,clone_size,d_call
CASSSWNDDGYTF,TGTGCCAGCAGTTCTTGGAACGACGATGGCTACACCTTC,13,TRBV28,TRBJ1-2,few,NA
CAISGGTGVYNEQFF,TGTGCCATCAGTGGAGGGACAGGGGTTTACAATGAGCAGTTCTTC,15,TRBV10-3,TRBJ2-1,NA,TRBD1
CASGGAKTLTNQPQHF,TGTGCCAGTGGGGGGGCAAAGACTTTAACCAATCAGCCCCAGCATTTT,16,TRBV19,TRBJ1-5,NA,NA
CASSWDRGLYQPQHF,TGTGCCAGCAGCTGGGACAGGGGGCTTTACCAGCCCCAGCATTTT,15,TRBV7-2,TRBJ1-5,NA,TRBD1
CAISELEVLAGALTDTQYF,TGTGCCATCAGTGAGTTGGAGGTTCTAGCGGGGGCACTAACAGATACGCAGTATTTT,19,TRBV10-3,TRBJ2-3,NA,TRBD2
CASSIGLVGEQYF,TGTGCCAGTAGTATCGGACTAGTGGGCGAGCAGTACTTC,13,TRBV19,TRBJ2-7,NA,TRBD2
CASSLDRGVNEQFF,TGTGCCAGCAGTTTGGACAGGGGAGTCAATGAGCAGTTCTTC,14,TRBV6-5,TRBJ2-1,few,TRBD1
CASSLNWERMNTEAFF,TGTGCCAGCAGTTTAAATTGGGAGAGGATGAACACTGAAGCTTTCTTT,16,TRBV12-3/TRBV12-4,TRBJ1-1,NA,NA
CASSSSPLAGRTDTQYF,TGTGCCAGCAGTTCAAGCCCACTAGCGGGCCGCACAGATACGCAGTATTTT,17,TRBV28,TRBJ2-3,once,TRBD2
CSASARFEAFF,TGCAGTGCTAGTGCTAGGTTTGAAGCTTTCTTT,11,TRBV20-1,TRBJ1-1,few,NA
CSAHLGQYTQYF,TGCAGCGCCCACCTGGGGCAATATACGCAGTATTTT,12,TRBV29-1,TRBJ2-3,few,NA
CASSIDPAGLINEQFF,TGTGCCAGTAGTATAGATCCAGCGGGACTCATCAATGAGCAGTTCTTC,16,TRBV19,TRBJ2-1,NA,TRBD2
CASSLGEGIYGYTF,TGTGCCAGCAGCTTAGGAGAGGGGATTTATGGCTACACCTTC,14,TRBV7-2,TRBJ1-2,few,NA
CASSFQRAGTEAFF,TGTGCCAGCAGTTTTCAGAGGGCGGGCACTGAAGCTTTCTTT,14,TRBV27,TRBJ1-1,NA,NA
CATTLRDAAYNEQFF,TGTGCCACCACTCTACGGGACGCGGCTTACAATGAGCAGTTCTTC,15,TRBV10-3,TRBJ2-1,NA,NA
CASSWNTQETQYF,TGTGCCAGCAGCTGGAACACTCAAGAGACCCAGTACTTC,13,TRBV7-7,TRBJ2-5,NA,NA
CASSAPFSHNEQFF,TGTGCCAGCAGCGCCCCATTTAGTCACAATGAGCAGTTCTTC,14,TRBV9,TRBJ2-1,few,NA
CASSLGQGARRNTGELFF,TGTGCCAGCAGCTTGGGGCAGGGGGCCCGTAGAAACACCGGGGAGCTGTTTTTT,18,TRBV11-2,TRBJ2-2,NA,TRBD1
CSVGARENIQYF,TGCAGCGTTGGAGCAAGGGAAAACATTCAGTACTTC,12,TRBV29-1,TRBJ2-4,NA,NA
CASSPGTVGDTQYF,TGTGCCAGCAGTCCCGGGACAGTCGGGGATACGCAGTATTTT,14,TRBV28,TRBJ2-3,many,TRBD1
CASSTNRGQETQYF,TGTGCCAGCTCAACCAACAGGGGTCAAGAGACCCAGTACTTC,14,TRBV18,TRBJ2-5,NA,TRBD1
CASSLVVTAAEAFF,TGTGCCAGCAGCTTAGTAGTGACAGCGGCTGAAGCTTTCTTT,14,TRBV7-9,TRBJ1-1,NA,NA
CAISPGTGDTEAFF,TGTGCCATCAGTCCCGGGACAGGAGACACTGAAGCTTTCTTT,14,TRBV10-3,TRBJ1-1,few,TRBD1
CASSQTYRLAGPYEQYF,TGCGCCAGCAGCCAAACCTACCGACTAGCGGGGCCCTACGAGCAGTACTTC,17,TRBV4-1,TRBJ2-7,NA,TRBD2
CASKGDSDYEQYF,TGCGCCAGCAAAGGGGACAGCGACTACGAGCAGTACTTC,13,TRBV5-1,TRBJ2-7,few,TRBD1
CASSLGGVAAEAFF,TGTGCCAGCAGCCTCGGGGGGGTTGCGGCTGAAGCTTTCTTT,14,TRBV11-2,TRBJ1-1,few,NA
CASREDGTGELFF,TGTGCCAGCAGAGAGGACGGCACCGGGGAGCTGTTTTTT,13,TRBV6-2/TRBV6-3,TRBJ2-2,few,NA
CASSPRTSGGAGELFF,TGTGCCAGCAGTCCCCGGACTAGCGGGGGGGCCGGGGAGCTGTTTTTT,16,TRBV2,TRBJ2-2,NA,TRBD2
CSASPPGQGDQPQHF,TGCAGTGCTAGCCCCCCGGGACAGGGAGATCAGCCCCAGCATTTT,15,TRBV20-1,TRBJ1-5,few,TRBD1
CASSQGGRGLGETQYF,TGCGCCAGCAGCCAAGGGGGCAGGGGGCTTGGTGAGACCCAGTACTTC,16,TRBV4-1,TRBJ2-5,few,TRBD1
CASSRIAGQGYEQYF,TGTGCCAGCAGTAGAATAGCGGGACAAGGGTACGAGCAGTACTTC,15,TRBV12-3/TRBV12-4,TRBJ2-7,NA,TRBD2
CASSDEQGRIQPQHF,TGTGCCAGCAGTGATGAACAGGGGCGAATTCAGCCCCAGCATTTT,15,TRBV2,TRBJ1-5,NA,TRBD1
CSAGTLSNQPQHF,TGCAGTGCTGGGACACTTAGCAATCAGCCCCAGCATTTT,13,TRBV20-1,TRBJ1-5,few,NA
CASSLGDYIYEQYF,TGCGCCAGCAGCTTGGGGGACTATATCTACGAGCAGTACTTC,14,TRBV5-1,TRBJ2-7,NA,TRBD2
CSAPRGSGGPQFF,TGCAGTGCTCCCCGGGGTAGCGGGGGCCCGCAGTTCTTC,13,TRBV20-1,TRBJ2-1,NA,TRBD2
CASSLTFPSSEQYF,TGTGCCAGCAGTTTGACTTTCCCCTCTAGTGAGCAGTACTTC,14,TRBV12-3/TRBV12-4,TRBJ2-7,many,NA
CASSRPYRVVYTF,TGTGCCAGCAGCCGCCCGTACAGGGTTGTCTACACCTTC,13,TRBV12-3/TRBV12-4,TRBJ1-2,NA,NA
CASDAGLHQPQHF,TGTGCCAGCGACGCGGGACTCCATCAGCCCCAGCATTTT,13,TRBV28,TRBJ1-5,few,NA
CASRSQGRTDTQYF,TGTGCCAGCAGAAGCCAGGGGAGGACAGATACGCAGTATTTT,14,TRBV12-3/TRBV12-4,TRBJ2-3,NA,NA
CASSTGVPSSYEQYF,TGTGCCAGCAGTACCGGGGTGCCTAGCTCCTACGAGCAGTACTTC,15,TRBV28,TRBJ2-7,NA,NA
CASSLGLDPDTQYF,TGCGCCAGCAGCTTGGGGCTAGACCCAGATACGCAGTATTTT,14,TRBV5-1,TRBJ2-3,NA,NA
CASSLDGGPLSEKLFF,TGCGCCAGCAGCTTGGATGGCGGACCCCTTTCGGAAAAACTGTTTTTT,16,TRBV5-1,TRBJ1-4,NA,NA
CASSSENEQYF,TGTGCCAGCAGTTCTGAAAACGAGCAGTACTTC,11,TRBV12-3/TRBV12-4,TRBJ2-7,NA,NA
CASSAASGTQETQYF,TGTGCCAGCAGTGCGGCTAGCGGGACCCAAGAGACCCAGTACTTC,15,TRBV12-3/TRBV12-4,TRBJ2-5,NA,TRBD2
CASSLNRPNYGYTF,TGTGCCAGCAGTTTGAACAGGCCTAACTATGGCTACACCTTC,14,TRBV12-3/TRBV12-4,TRBJ1-2,NA,NA